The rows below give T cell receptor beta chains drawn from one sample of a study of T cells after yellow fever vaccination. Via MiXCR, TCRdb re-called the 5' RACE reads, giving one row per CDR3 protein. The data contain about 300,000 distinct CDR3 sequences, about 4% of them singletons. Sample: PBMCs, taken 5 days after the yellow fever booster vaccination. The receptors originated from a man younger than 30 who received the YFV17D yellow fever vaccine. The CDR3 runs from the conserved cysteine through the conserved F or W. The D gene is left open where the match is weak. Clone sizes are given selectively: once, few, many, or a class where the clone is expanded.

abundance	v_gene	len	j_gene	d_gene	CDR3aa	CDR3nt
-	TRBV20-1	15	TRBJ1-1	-	CSALNMGFGRTEAFF	TGCAGTGCTCTGAATATGGGGTTTGGACGCACTGAAGCTTTCTTT
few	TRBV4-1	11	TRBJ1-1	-	CASSQVPLTFF	TGCGCCAGCAGCCAAGTCCCTTTAACTTTCTTT
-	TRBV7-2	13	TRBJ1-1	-	CASSQREATEAFF	TGTGCCAGCAGCCAGAGGGAAGCCACTGAAGCTTTCTTT
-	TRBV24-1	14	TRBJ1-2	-	CATSDLGRGYGYTF	TGTGCCACCAGTGATTTAGGCAGAGGCTATGGCTACACCTTC
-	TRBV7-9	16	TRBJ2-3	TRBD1	CASSTPQGTSTDTQYF	TGTGCCAGCAGCACCCCACAGGGGACAAGCACAGATACGCAGTATTTT
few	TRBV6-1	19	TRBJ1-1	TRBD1	CASSEGQGERWDRNTEAFF	TGTGCCAGCAGTGAGGGACAGGGGGAGCGGTGGGATAGGAACACTGAAGCTTTCTTT
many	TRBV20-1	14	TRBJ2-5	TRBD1	CSARGRTGLETQYF	TGCAGTGCTAGAGGCCGGACAGGATTAGAGACCCAGTACTTC
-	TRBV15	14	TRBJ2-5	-	CATSRGGTLETQYF	TGTGCCACCAGCAGAGGAGGGACTCTCGAGACCCAGTACTTC
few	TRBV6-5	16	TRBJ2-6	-	CASSPLLGSGANVLTF	TGTGCCAGCAGTCCCCTTCTGGGCTCTGGGGCCAACGTCCTGACTTTC
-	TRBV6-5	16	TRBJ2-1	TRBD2	CASSYSSGGLGGEQFF	TGTGCCAGCAGTTACTCTAGCGGGGGTTTAGGTGGTGAGCAGTTCTTC
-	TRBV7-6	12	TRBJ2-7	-	CASSFGGGEQYF	TGTGCCAGCAGCTTCGGGGGTGGGGAGCAGTACTTC
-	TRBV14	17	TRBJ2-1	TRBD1	CASSQAYRDRAHNEQFF	TGTGCCAGCAGCCAGGCCTATAGGGACAGGGCCCACAATGAGCAGTTCTTC
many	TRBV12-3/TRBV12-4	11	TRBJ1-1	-	CASSFGQGAFF	TGTGCCAGCAGTTTCGGGCAAGGAGCTTTCTTT
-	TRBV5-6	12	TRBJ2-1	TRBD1	CATAGGYNEQFF	TGTGCCACCGCAGGGGGATACAATGAGCAGTTCTTC
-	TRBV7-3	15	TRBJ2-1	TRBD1	CASSCRDSGFNEQFF	TGTGCCAGCAGTTGCCGGGACAGTGGGTTCAATGAGCAGTTCTTC
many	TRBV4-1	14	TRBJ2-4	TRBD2	CASSRGLVGNIQYF	TGCGCCAGCAGCCGGGGACTAGTGGGGAACATTCAGTACTTC
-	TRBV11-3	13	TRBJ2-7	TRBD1	CASSKDRGYEQYF	TGTGCCAGCAGCAAAGACAGGGGCTACGAGCAGTACTTC
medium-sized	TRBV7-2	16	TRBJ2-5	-	CASSLWDTGPLETQYF	TGTGCCAGCAGCTTATGGGATACTGGCCCCCTAGAGACCCAGTACTTC
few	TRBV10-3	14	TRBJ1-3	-	CAIAREPSGNTIYF	TGTGCCATCGCCCGGGAACCCTCTGGAAACACCATATATTTT
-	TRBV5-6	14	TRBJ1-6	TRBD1	CASRYTGGNSPLHF	TGTGCCAGCAGGTACACAGGGGGTAATTCACCCCTCCACTTT
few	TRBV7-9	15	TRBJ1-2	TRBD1	CASSLAEGQGAGYTF	TGTGCCAGCAGCTTAGCGGAGGGACAGGGGGCCGGCTACACCTTC
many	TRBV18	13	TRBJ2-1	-	CASSPLYTNEQFF	TGTGCCAGCTCACCGCTGTATACGAATGAGCAGTTCTTC
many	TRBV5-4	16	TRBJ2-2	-	CASSSDTGRRTGELFF	TGTGCCAGCAGCTCCGACACGGGACGAAGGACCGGGGAGCTGTTTTTT
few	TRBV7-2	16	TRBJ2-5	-	CASSGRFGAGGETQYF	TGTGCCAGCAGCGGGAGGTTCGGGGCAGGAGGGGAGACCCAGTACTTC
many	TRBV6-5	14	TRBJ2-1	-	CASSYSNPINEQFF	TGTGCCAGCAGTTACTCGAATCCCATAAATGAGCAGTTCTTC
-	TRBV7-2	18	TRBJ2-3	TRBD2	CASRAGTSGGKSTDTQYF	TGTGCCAGCAGAGCCGGGACTAGCGGGGGGAAAAGCACAGATACGCAGTATTTT
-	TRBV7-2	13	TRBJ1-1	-	CASRYTARGEAFF	TGTGCCAGCAGGTATACAGCGCGCGGTGAAGCTTTCTTT
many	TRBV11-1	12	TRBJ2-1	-	CASTSTVNEQFF	TGTGCCAGCACCTCAACCGTTAATGAGCAGTTCTTC
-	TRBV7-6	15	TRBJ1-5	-	CASSLVAESNQPQHF	TGTGCCAGCAGCTTAGTCGCGGAGAGTAATCAGCCCCAGCATTTT
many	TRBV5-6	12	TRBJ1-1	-	CASSLTNGLAFF	TGTGCCAGCAGCTTGACAAACGGATTGGCTTTCTTT
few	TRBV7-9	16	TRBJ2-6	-	CASRGYGRSGANVLTF	TGTGCCAGCAGGGGTTATGGGCGCTCTGGGGCCAACGTCCTGACTTTC
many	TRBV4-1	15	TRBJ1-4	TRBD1	CASSAIPGTVEKLFF	TGCGCCAGCAGTGCTATTCCCGGGACAGTGGAAAAACTGTTTTTT
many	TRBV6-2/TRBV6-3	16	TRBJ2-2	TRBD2	CASSYPGLAGTGELFF	TGTGCCAGCAGTTACCCGGGACTAGCGGGGACCGGGGAGCTGTTTTTT
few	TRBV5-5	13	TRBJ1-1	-	CASSLDVDTEAFF	TGTGCCAGCAGCTTGGACGTGGACACTGAAGCTTTCTTT
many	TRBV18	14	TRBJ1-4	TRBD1	CASSPGQLNEKLFF	TGTGCCAGCTCACCGGGACAGCTTAATGAAAAACTGTTTTTT
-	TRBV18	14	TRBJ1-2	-	CASSPPSQNYGYTF	TGTGCCAGCTCACCACCGTCCCAGAACTATGGCTACACCTTC
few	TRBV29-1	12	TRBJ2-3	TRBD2	CSVTGGADTQYF	TGCAGCGTGACCGGGGGGGCAGATACGCAGTATTTT
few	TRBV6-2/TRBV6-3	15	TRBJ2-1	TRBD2	CASAGTSGGYNEQFF	TGTGCCAGCGCTGGGACTAGCGGGGGGTACAATGAGCAGTTCTTC
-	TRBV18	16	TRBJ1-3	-	CASSPRQDPSGNTIYF	TGTGCCAGCTCACCCAGACAGGACCCCTCTGGAAACACCATATATTTT
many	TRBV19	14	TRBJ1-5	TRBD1	CASSPGGRNQPQHF	TGTGCCAGTAGCCCAGGGGGAAGAAATCAGCCCCAGCATTTT
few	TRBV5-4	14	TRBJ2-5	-	CASSIGSREETQYF	TGTGCCAGCAGCATAGGGAGCAGGGAAGAGACCCAGTACTTC
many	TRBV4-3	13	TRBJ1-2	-	CASSKRQQYGYTF	TGCGCCAGCAGCAAAAGACAGCAGTATGGCTACACCTTC
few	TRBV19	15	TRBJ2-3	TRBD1	CASSMRAGGADTQYF	TGTGCCAGTAGTATGCGGGCAGGGGGAGCAGATACGCAGTATTTT
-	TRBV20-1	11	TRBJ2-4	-	CSASKENIQYF	TGCAGTGCTAGTAAGGAAAACATTCAGTACTTC
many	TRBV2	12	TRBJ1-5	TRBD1	CASRQGGQPQHF	TGTGCCAGTAGACAGGGGGGTCAGCCCCAGCATTTT
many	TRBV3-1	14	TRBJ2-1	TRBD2	CASSRAGGWNEQFF	TGTGCCAGCAGCCGGGCGGGGGGTTGGAATGAGCAGTTCTTC
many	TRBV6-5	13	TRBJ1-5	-	CASRPSSNQPQHF	TGTGCCAGCAGGCCATCAAGCAATCAGCCCCAGCATTTT
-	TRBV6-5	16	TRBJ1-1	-	CASSYSHRRVNTEAFF	TGTGCCAGCAGTTACTCGCATCGCAGGGTGAACACTGAAGCTTTCTTT
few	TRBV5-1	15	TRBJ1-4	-	CASSLLGDLNEKLFF	TGCGCCAGCAGCTTGCTGGGGGATCTTAATGAAAAACTGTTTTTT
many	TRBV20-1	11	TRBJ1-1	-	CSARDYTEAFF	TGCAGTGCTAGAGACTACACTGAAGCTTTCTTT
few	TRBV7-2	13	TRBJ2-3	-	CASSSAKADTQYF	TGTGCCAGCAGCTCAGCAAAGGCGGATACGCAGTATTTT
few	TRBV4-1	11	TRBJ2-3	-	CASSRGWAQYF	TGCGCCAGCAGCCGGGGTTGGGCGCAGTATTTT